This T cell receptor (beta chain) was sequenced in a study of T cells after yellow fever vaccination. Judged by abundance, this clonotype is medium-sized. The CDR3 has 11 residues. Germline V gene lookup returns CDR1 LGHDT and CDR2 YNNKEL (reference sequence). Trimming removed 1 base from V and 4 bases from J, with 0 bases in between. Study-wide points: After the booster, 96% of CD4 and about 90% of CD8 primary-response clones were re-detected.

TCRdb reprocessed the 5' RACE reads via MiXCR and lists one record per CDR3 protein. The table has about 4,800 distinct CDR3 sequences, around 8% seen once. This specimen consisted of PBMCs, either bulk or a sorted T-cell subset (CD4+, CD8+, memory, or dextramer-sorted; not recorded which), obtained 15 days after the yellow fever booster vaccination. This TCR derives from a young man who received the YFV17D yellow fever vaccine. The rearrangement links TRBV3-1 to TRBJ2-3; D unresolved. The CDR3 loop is CASSQADTQYF. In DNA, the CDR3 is TGTGCCAGCAGCCAAGCAGATACGCAGTATTTT.